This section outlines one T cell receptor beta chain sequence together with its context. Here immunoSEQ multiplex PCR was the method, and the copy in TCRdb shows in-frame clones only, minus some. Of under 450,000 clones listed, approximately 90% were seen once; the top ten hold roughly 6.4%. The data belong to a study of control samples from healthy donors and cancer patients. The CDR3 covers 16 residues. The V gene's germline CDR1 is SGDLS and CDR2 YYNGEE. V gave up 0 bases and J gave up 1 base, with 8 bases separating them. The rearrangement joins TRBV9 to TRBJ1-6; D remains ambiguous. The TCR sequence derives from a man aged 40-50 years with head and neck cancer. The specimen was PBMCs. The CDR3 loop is CASSVGDISYNSPLHF. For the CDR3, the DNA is TGTGCCAGCAGCGTAGGCGACATATCCTATAATTCACCCCTCCACTTT.